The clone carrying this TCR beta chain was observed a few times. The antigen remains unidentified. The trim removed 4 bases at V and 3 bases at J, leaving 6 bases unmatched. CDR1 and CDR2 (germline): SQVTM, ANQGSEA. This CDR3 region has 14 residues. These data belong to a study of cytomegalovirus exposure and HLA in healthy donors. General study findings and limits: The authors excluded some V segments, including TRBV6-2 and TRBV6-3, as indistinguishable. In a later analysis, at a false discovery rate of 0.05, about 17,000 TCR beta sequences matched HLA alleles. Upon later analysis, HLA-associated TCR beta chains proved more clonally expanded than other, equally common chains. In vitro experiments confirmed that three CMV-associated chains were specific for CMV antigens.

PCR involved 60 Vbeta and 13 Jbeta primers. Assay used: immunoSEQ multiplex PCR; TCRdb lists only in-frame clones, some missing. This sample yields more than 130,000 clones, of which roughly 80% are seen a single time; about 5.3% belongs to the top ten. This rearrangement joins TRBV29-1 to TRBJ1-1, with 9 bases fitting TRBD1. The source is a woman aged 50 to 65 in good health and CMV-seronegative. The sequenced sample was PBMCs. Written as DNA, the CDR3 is TGCAGCGTTGGAGGACAGGGGCTCGACACTGAAGCTTTCTTT. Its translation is CSVGGQGLDTEAFF.